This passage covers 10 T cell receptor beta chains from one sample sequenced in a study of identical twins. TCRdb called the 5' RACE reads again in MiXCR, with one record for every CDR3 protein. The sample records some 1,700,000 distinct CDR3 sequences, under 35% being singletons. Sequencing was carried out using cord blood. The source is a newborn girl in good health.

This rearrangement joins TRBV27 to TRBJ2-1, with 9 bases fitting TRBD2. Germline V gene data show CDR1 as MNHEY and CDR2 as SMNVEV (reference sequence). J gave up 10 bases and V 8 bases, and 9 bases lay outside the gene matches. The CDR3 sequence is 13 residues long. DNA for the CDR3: TGTGCCAGCGGACTAGCGCTCTCCTACGAGCAGTTCTTC. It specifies CASGLALSYEQFF.

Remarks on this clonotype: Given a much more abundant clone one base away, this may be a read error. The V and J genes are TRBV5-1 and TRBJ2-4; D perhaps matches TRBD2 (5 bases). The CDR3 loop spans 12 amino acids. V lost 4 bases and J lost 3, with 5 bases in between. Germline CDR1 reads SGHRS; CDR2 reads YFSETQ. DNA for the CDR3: TGCGCCAGCAGCCGGGACAAAAACATTCAGTACTTC. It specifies CASSRDKNIQYF.

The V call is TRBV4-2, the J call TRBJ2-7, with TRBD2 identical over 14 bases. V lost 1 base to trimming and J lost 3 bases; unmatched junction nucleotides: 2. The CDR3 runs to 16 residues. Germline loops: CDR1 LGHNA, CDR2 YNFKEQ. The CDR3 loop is CASSQGTSGGIYEQYF. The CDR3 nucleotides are TGTGCCAGCAGCCAAGGGACTAGCGGGGGGATCTACGAGCAGTACTTC.

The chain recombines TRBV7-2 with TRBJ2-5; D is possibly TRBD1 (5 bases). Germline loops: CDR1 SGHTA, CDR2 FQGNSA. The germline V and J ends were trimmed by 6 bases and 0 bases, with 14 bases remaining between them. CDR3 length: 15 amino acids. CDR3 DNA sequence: TGTGCCAGCAGTCTTAGTTGGGGCTACCAAGAGACCCAGTACTTC. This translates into CASSLSWGYQETQYF.

The CDR3 is CASSSWPTRPYEQYF. Here the CDR3 DNA reads TGTGCCAGCAGCTCGTGGCCCACTAGGCCCTACGAGCAGTACTTC. The chain is built from TRBV11-2 and TRBJ2-7; D might be TRBD2 (5 bases). This CDR3 spans 15 amino acids. CDR1 and CDR2 from the germline V gene are SGHAT and FQNNGV. The V end was cut by 4 bases, the J end by 2 bases, with 15 bases between.

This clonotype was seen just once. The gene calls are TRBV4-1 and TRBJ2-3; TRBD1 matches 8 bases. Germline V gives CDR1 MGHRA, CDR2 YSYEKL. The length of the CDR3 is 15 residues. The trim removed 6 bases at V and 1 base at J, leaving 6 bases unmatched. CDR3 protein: CASRRLTGGTDTQYF. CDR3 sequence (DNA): TGCGCCAGCAGACGATTGACAGGGGGCACAGATACGCAGTATTTT.

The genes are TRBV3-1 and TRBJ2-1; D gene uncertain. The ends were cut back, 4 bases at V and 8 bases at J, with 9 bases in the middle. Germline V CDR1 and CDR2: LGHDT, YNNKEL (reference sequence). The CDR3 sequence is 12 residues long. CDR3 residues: CASSLSLYEQFF. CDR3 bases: TGTGCCAGCAGCCTCAGCCTGTATGAGCAGTTCTTC.

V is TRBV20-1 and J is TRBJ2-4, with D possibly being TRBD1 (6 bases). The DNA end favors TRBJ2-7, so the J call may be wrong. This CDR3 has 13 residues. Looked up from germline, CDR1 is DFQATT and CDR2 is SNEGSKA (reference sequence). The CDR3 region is CSAFPEGGYEQYF. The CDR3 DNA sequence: TGCAGTGCTTTTCCGGAAGGGGGCTACGAGCAGTACTTC.

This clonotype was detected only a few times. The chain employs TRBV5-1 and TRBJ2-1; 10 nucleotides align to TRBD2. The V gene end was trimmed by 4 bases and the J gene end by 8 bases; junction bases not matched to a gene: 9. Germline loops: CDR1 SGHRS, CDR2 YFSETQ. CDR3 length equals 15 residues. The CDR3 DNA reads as TGCGCCAGCAGCCAGGACGGTAGCGGGAGGTATGAGCAGTTCTTC. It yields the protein CASSQDGSGRYEQFF.

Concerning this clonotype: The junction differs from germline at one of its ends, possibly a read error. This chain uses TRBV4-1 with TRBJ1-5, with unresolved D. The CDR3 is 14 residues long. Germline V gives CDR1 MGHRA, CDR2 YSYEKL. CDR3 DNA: TGCGCCAGCGGCCAAGTAGGTAGCAATCAGCCCCAGCATTTT. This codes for CASGQVGSNQPQHF.